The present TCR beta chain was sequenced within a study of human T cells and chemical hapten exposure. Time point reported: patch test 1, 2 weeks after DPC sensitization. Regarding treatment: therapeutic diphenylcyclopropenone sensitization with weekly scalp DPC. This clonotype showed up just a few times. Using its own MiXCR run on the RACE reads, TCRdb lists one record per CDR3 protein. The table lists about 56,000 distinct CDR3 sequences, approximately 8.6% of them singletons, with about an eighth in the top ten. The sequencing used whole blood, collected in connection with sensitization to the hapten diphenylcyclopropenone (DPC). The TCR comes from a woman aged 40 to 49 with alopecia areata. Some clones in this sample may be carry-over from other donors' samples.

CDR3: CASRQRDSYNEQFF. As DNA, the CDR3 is TGTGCCAGCAGACAACGGGACAGTTACAATGAGCAGTTCTTC. The chain has TRBV7-2 and TRBJ2-1; TRBD1 matches at 7 bases. V trimming: 6 bases; J trimming: 4 bases; junction bases outside the gene matches: 6. This CDR3 contains 14 residues. Germline V CDR1 and CDR2: SGHTA, FQGNSA.